The present entry profiles one T cell receptor beta chain with its context. Sequenced by immunoSEQ multiplex PCR; TCRdb stores in-frame clones only, minus some. This sample has approximately 740,000 clones, with nearly 95% found just once. The record originates from a study of shared clonotypes between healthy human individuals. The CDR3 loop spans 14 amino acids. V dropped 3 bases and J dropped 1; count of bases not matched to a gene: 0. The germline V gene encodes CDR1 LNHDA and CDR2 SQIVND (reference sequence). Naivety among CD8 cells was defined by CD45RO negativity and positive CCR7 selection, thereby excluding terminally differentiated effector memory CD45RA+ cells.

The V gene is TRBV19, the J gene TRBJ2-3; 8 bases are shared with TRBD2. This TCR came from a man in his thirties or forties in good health. What was sequenced was naive CD8+ T cells sorted from blood. CDR3 bases: TGTGCCAGTAGTATCGGGGGGGGCACAGATACGCAGTATTTT. This encodes CASSIGGGTDTQYF.